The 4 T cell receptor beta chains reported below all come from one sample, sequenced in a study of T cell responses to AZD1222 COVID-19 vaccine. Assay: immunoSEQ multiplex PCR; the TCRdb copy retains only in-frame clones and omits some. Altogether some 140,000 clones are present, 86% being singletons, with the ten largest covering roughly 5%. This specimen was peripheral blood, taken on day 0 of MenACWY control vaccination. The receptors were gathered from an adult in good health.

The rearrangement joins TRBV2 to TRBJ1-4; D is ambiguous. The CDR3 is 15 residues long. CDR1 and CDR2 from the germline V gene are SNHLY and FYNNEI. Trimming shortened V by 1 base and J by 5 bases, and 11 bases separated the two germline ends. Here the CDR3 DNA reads TGTGCCAGCAGTGAAGATGCCGTTTCGAATGAAAAACTGTTTTTT. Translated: CASSEDAVSNEKLFF.

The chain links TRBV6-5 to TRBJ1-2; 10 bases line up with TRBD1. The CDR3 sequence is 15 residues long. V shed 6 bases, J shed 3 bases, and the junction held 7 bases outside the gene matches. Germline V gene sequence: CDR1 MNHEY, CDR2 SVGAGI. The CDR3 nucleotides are TGTGCCAGCAGAGGAGGGACAGGGGTTGACTATGGCTACACCTTC. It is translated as CASRGGTGVDYGYTF.

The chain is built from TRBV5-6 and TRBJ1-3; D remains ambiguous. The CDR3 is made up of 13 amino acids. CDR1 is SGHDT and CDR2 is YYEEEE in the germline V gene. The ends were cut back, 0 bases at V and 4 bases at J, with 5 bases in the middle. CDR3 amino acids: CASSLGNGNTIYF. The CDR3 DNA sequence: TGTGCCAGCAGCTTGGGTAACGGAAACACCATATATTTT. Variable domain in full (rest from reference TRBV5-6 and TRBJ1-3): DAGVTQSPTHLIKTRGQQVTLRCSPKSGHDTVSWYQQALGQGPQFIFQYYEEEERQRGNFPDRFSGHQFPNYSSELNVNALLLGDSALYLCASSLGNGNTIYFGEGSWLTVV.

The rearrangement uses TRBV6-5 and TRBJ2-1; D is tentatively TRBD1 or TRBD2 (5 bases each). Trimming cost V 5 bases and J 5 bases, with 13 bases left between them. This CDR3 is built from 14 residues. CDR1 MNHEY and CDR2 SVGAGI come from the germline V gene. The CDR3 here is CASSRDGADNEQFF. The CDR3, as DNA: TGTGCCAGCAGTCGGGACGGAGCGGACAATGAGCAGTTCTTC.